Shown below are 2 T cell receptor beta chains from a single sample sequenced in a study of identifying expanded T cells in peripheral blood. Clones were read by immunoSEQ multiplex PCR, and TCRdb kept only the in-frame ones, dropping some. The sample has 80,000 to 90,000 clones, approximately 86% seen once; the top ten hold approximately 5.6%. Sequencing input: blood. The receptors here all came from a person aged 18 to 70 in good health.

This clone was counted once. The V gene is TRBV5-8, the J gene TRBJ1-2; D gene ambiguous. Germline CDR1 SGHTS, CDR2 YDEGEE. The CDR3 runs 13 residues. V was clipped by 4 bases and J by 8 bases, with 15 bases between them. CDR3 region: CASSLGRAGGYTF. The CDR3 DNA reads TGTGCCAGCAGCCTCGGGAGGGCAGGAGGCTACACCTTC.

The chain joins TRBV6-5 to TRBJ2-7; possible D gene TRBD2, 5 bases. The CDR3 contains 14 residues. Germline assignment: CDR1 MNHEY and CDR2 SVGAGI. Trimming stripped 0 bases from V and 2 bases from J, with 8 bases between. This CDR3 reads CASSYSRRTYEQYF. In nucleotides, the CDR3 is TGTGCCAGCAGTTACTCGAGGAGGACCTACGAGCAGTACTTC.